The 30 T cell receptor beta chains below all came from one sample that was sequenced in a study of response to subunit inactivated influenza vaccine. A single record per CDR3 protein comes from TCRdb applying MiXCR to the RT-PCR reads. The sample contains more than 200,000 distinct CDR3 sequences, more than 10% of which appear only once. Material: non-naive T cells sorted from PBMCs, obtained 14 to 15 days before vaccination. These TCRs come from a man aged 45-65 years who received an inactivated influenza vaccine.

CDR3 sequence: CASSNWDRNANTGELFF. In nucleotides, the CDR3 is TGTGCCAGCAGCAACTGGGACAGAAACGCGAACACCGGGGAGCTGTTTTTT. V is TRBV11-2 and J is TRBJ2-2, with 7 bases matching TRBD1. The germline V gene encodes CDR1 SGHAT and CDR2 FQNNGV. V trimming: 5 bases; J trimming: 0 bases; junction bases outside the gene matches: 9. The CDR3 spans 17 residues.

This clonotype was detected a few times. Its ends do not fully match the called genes, so a read error is possible. The J gene is TRBJ2-1, the V gene TRBV5-1, with unresolved D. Looked up from germline, CDR1 is SGHRS and CDR2 is YFSETQ. The length of the CDR3 is 12 residues. The CDR3 protein is CASSLETGPPIF. The CDR3, as DNA: TGCGCCAGCAGCTTGGAGACCGGACCCCCAATCTTC. The full variable domain, its missing parts supplied by reference TRBV5-1 and TRBJ2-1, is KAGVTQTPRYLIKTRGQQVTLSCSPISGHRSVSWYQQTPGQGLQFLFEYFSETQRNKGNFPGRFSGRQFSNSRSEMNVSTLELGDSALYLCASSLETGPPIFGPGTRLTVL.

This clonotype was counted at least ten times. The genes are TRBV4-2 and TRBJ1-1; TRBD1 agrees at 7 bases. This CDR3 is built from 14 residues. Germline CDR1 is LGHNA and CDR2 is YNFKEQ. V trimming: 1 base; J trimming: 4 bases; junction bases outside the gene matches: 3. This CDR3 is CASSQAGGSTEAFF. The CDR3 coding sequence is TGTGCCAGCAGCCAAGCAGGGGGAAGCACTGAAGCTTTCTTT.

This chain links TRBV4-2 with TRBJ2-7; the D gene is possibly TRBD2 (6 bases). Germline CDR1 and CDR2: LGHNA and YNFKEQ. The CDR3 contains 19 residues. Trimming removed 2 bases from V and 0 bases from J, with 23 bases in between. The CDR3 bases are TGTGCCAGCAGCCAACTGGAGGGATTTGCCGGGAAAACCTCCTACGAGCAGTACTTC. As protein: CASSQLEGFAGKTSYEQYF.

This clonotype was picked up a small number of times. The rearrangement joins TRBV12-3 or TRBV12-4 to TRBJ2-7; TRBD1 matches at 7 bases. The CDR3 is 14 residues long. The junction had 11 bases not matched to a gene; V was cut back by 6 bases and J by 6 bases. CDR3: CASRDSFTGAEQYF. The CDR3 DNA reads as TGTGCCAGCAGAGACAGCTTTACAGGGGCCGAGCAGTACTTC.

The chain has TRBV27 and TRBJ2-7; TRBD1 agrees at 9 bases. Trimming removed 6 bases from V and 2 bases from J; junction bases left unmatched: 14. Germline loops: CDR1 MNHEY, CDR2 SMNVEV (reference sequence). There are 17 residues in the CDR3. The CDR3 DNA follows: TGTGCCAGCAGCGCACGCACAGGGGGCGTACTGACCTACGAGCAGTACTTC. It translates to CASSARTGGVLTYEQYF.

Many counts were recorded for this clonotype. The chain is built from TRBV12-3 or TRBV12-4 and TRBJ1-2, with D uncertain. This CDR3 has 15 residues. Trimming left V 1 base short and J 4 bases short, with 13 bases between. The CDR3 is CASSLDGSALYGYTF. The CDR3 DNA sequence: TGTGCCAGCAGTTTAGATGGCAGCGCTCTCTATGGCTACACCTTC.

This clonotype was counted only a few times. This chain joins TRBV20-1 and TRBJ2-3; tentatively, D is TRBD1 or TRBD2 (5 bases each). Germline V lookup: CDR1 DFQATT, CDR2 SNEGSKA (reference sequence). The germline V and J ends were trimmed by 6 bases and 6 bases, with 19 bases remaining between them. The CDR3 runs 14 residues. CDR3 DNA sequence: TGCAGTGCCCAAGCCGGGACCGCACGGGATACGCAGTATTTT. Protein product: CSAQAGTARDTQYF.

This clonotype came up many times. This chain joins TRBV29-1 and TRBJ1-1; perhaps TRBD1 as D (5 bases). The length of the CDR3 is 12 residues. Deletions cut 7 bases from V and 11 bases from J, with 20 bases between. CDR1 SQVTM and CDR2 ANQGSEA come from the germline V gene. The CDR3 loop reads CSAGTGGIEAFF. The CDR3 DNA sequence: TGCAGCGCCGGGACCGGGGGGATTGAGGCTTTCTTT.

The CDR3 sequence is CASSEGREDPNEKLFF. In DNA form, the CDR3 reads TGTGCCAGCAGTGAAGGGCGGGAGGACCCTAATGAAAAACTGTTTTTT. The rearrangement joins TRBV2 to TRBJ1-4; D is unclear. Looked up from germline, CDR1 is SNHLY and CDR2 is FYNNEI. V was shortened by 1 base and J by 3 bases, with 12 bases between the two germline ends. The CDR3 runs to 16 residues. The full variable domain, its missing parts supplied by reference TRBV2 and TRBJ1-4, is EPEVTQTPSHQVTQMGQEVILRCVPISNHLYFYWYRQILGQKVEFLVSFYNNEISEKSEIFDDQFSVERPDGSNFTLKIRSTKLEDSAMYFCASSEGREDPNEKLFFGSGTQLSVL.

The chain combines TRBV6-5 with TRBJ2-2; TRBD1 aligns across 8 bases. Trimming took 1 base from V and 7 from J; bases not matched to a gene: 8. The CDR3 contains 16 residues. Per germline, CDR1 MNHEY and CDR2 SVGAGI. In DNA form, the CDR3 reads TGTGCCAGCAGTTACTTCCTCGGACAGGGAATCGGGGAGCTGTTTTTT. This codes for CASSYFLGQGIGELFF.

The chain employs TRBV28 and TRBJ2-2, with 12 bases identical to TRBD1. This CDR3 is built from 19 residues. J lost 3 bases, V lost 3 bases, and 11 bases had no gene match. Germline-derived CDR1 and CDR2 are MDHEN and SYDVKM. The CDR3 nucleotides are TGTGCCAGCAGTTTCTGGGACAGGGGGCGATCCGTTGACACCGGGGAGCTGTTTTTT. Translated, it gives CASSFWDRGRSVDTGELFF.

This clonotype was seen a handful of times. The chain has TRBV4-2 and TRBJ1-2; TRBD1 might be the D (5 bases). This CDR3 contains 13 residues. The V end was cut by 4 bases, the J end by 7 bases, with 13 bases between. Per germline, CDR1 LGHNA and CDR2 YNFKEQ. Here the CDR3 DNA reads TGTGCCAGCAGCCCCCAGGGAGCGTTTGGCTACACCTTC. It yields the protein CASSPQGAFGYTF.

This clonotype was observed a few times. The genes are TRBV6-1 and TRBJ1-6; TRBD1 matches at 8 bases. V gave up 6 bases and J gave up 6 bases; unmatched junction bases: 7. CDR1 MNHNS and CDR2 SASEGT come from the germline V gene. The CDR3 is 15 amino acids. CDR3 sequence: CASREQGGVNSPLHF. CDR3 in DNA: TGTGCCAGCAGGGAACAGGGGGGAGTTAATTCACCCCTCCACTTT.

This clonotype was counted between two and nine times. The rearrangement links TRBV10-3 to TRBJ2-7, with 8 positions matching TRBD2. CDR1 is ENHRY, CDR2 SYGVKD, per germline. The CDR3 sequence is 12 residues long. The junction had 1 base not matched to a gene; V was cut back by 6 bases and J by 3 bases. The CDR3 region is CAISGGDYEQYF. The DNA for the CDR3 is TGTGCCATCAGCGGGGGGGACTACGAGCAGTACTTC.

About this clonotype itself: One junction end disagrees with the germline gene, perhaps due to a read error. The rearrangement uses TRBV28 and TRBJ2-4; 10 bases are shared with TRBD2. Germline CDR1 and CDR2: MDHEN and SYDVKM. The CDR3 is 17 residues long. CDR3 amino acids: CASSLASGGLAKDIQYF. Here the CDR3 DNA reads TGTGCCAGCAGTTTAGCTAGCGGGGGATTAGCCAAAGACATTCAGTACTTC.

This clonotype has just a few counts. The V gene is TRBV20-1, the J gene TRBJ2-5; unclear D gene. CDR1 and CDR2 from the germline V gene are DFQATT and SNEGSKA (reference sequence). Trimming shortened V by 3 bases and J by 0 bases, and 17 bases separated the two germline ends. This CDR3 has 16 residues. In DNA, the CDR3 is TGCAGTGCTAGTAGGTTGCTTGTGGGGAACCAAGAGACCCAGTACTTC. Amino acid sequence: CSASRLLVGNQETQYF.

This clonotype has just a few counts. CDR3 DNA sequence: TGTGCCAGCAGCCAATACCGGGACATCAACAATGAGCAGTTCTTC. Protein product: CASSQYRDINNEQFF. This sequence joins TRBV3-1 and TRBJ2-1; D might be TRBD1 (6 bases). Germline lookup yields CDR1 LGHDT and CDR2 YNNKEL (reference sequence). V was cut by 2 bases and J by 5 bases, with 13 bases left in between. This CDR3 has 15 residues.

This clonotype occurred many times. The chain carries TRBV18 and TRBJ1-1; D uncertain. The CDR3 contains 13 residues. The V and J ends lost 4 bases and 3 bases respectively, with 9 bases between them. Germline V gene sequence: CDR1 KGHSH, CDR2 LQKENI. The DNA for the CDR3 is TGTGCCAGCTCACGGTCTGGGGACACTGAAGCTTTCTTT. Translating it yields CASSRSGDTEAFF.

This clonotype came up a few times. The chain combines TRBV7-9 with TRBJ2-1, with no clear D. V was cut by 2 bases and J by 0 bases, with 8 bases left in between. Germline CDR1 and CDR2: SEHNR and FQNEAQ (reference sequence). This CDR3 is built from 15 residues. The CDR3 loop is CASSLTAVSYNEQFF. As DNA, the CDR3 is TGTGCCAGCAGCTTAACGGCGGTCTCCTACAATGAGCAGTTCTTC.

This clonotype was seen a few times. V is TRBV30 and J is TRBJ2-2; unclear D gene. With 8 bases removed from V and 2 bases from J, the gap between germline ends came to 24 bases. Germline CDR1 GTSNPN, CDR2 SVGIG (reference sequence). There are 17 residues in the CDR3. The CDR3 region has the DNA TGTGCCAGAGCGCATTACCCAGATTCGAAAAACACCGGGGAGCTGTTTTTT. Translated, it gives CARAHYPDSKNTGELFF.

This clonotype was seen ten or more times. The chain recombines TRBV15 with TRBJ1-2, with D possibly TRBD1 on 6 matching bases. The CDR3 has 15 residues. Trimming left V 8 bases short and J 4 bases short, with 20 bases between. Per germline, CDR1 LNHNV and CDR2 YYDKDF (reference sequence). CDR3 sequence (DNA): TGTGCCACCGGCAAACGAGAGGGGGGAGTCTATGGCTACACCTTC. This codes for CATGKREGGVYGYTF.

This clonotype was detected only a few times. The chain carries TRBV27 and TRBJ1-6, with TRBD1 matching 11 bases. Trimming at V came to 6 bases and at J to 7 bases, leaving 5 bases not matched to a gene. The CDR3 contains 15 residues. Germline CDR1 and CDR2: MNHEY and SMNVEV (reference sequence). The CDR3 spells CASSRTGGWNSPLHF. The DNA for the CDR3 is TGTGCCAGCAGCCGGACAGGGGGCTGGAATTCACCCCTCCACTTT.

This chain connects TRBV6-1 to TRBJ1-2, with 9 bases fitting TRBD1. The CDR3 sequence is 13 residues long. With 1 base clipped from V and 7 bases from J, the junction kept 1 base outside the gene matches. Germline V CDR1 and CDR2: MNHNS, SASEGT. CDR3 DNA: TGTGCCAGCAGTGAAGTGGGACAGGGTGGCTACACCTTC. It specifies CASSEVGQGGYTF.

This clonotype was counted ten times or more. The chain recombines TRBV13 with TRBJ1-3; D is ambiguous. CDR1 PRHDT and CDR2 FYEKMQ come from the germline V gene (reference sequence). Trimming took 8 bases from V and 0 from J, leaving 11 bases between them. This CDR3 region has 14 residues. The CDR3 spells CASLDGDSGNTIYF. The CDR3 DNA reads as TGTGCCAGCCTCGATGGGGACTCTGGAAACACCATATATTTT. Drawing the rest from reference TRBV13 and TRBJ1-3, the complete variable domain is AAGVIQSPRHLIKEKRETATLKCYPIPRHDTVYWYQQGPGQDPQFLISFYEKMQSDKGSIPDRFSAQQFSDYHSELNMSSLELGDSALYFCASLDGDSGNTIYFGEGSWLTVV.

Points on this clonotype: This clone may be a read error of a much larger clone one base away. V is TRBV5-1 and J is TRBJ2-2; D may be TRBD1 (5 bases). In germline, CDR1 is SGHRS, CDR2 YFSETQ. The CDR3 length is 15 residues. As DNA, the CDR3 is TGCGCCATCAGCTGGAGACAGACTAACACCGGGGAGCTGTTTTTT. It codes for CAISWRQTNTGELFF. Using reference TRBV5-1 and TRBJ2-2 for the parts outside the CDR3, the full variable domain is KAGVTQTPRYLIKTRGQQVTLSCSPISGHRSVSWYQQTPGQGLQFLFEYFSETQRNKGNFPGRFSGRQFSNSRSEMNVSTLELGDSALYLCAISWRQTNTGELFFGEGSRLTVL.

The V and J genes are TRBV18 and TRBJ1-1, with a possible D match to TRBD1 (5 bases). The ends were cut back, 6 bases at V and 0 bases at J, with 14 bases in the middle. The CDR3 has 15 amino acids. Per germline, CDR1 KGHSH and CDR2 LQKENI. CDR3 DNA sequence: TGTGCCAGCTCTACTAGGGGAGGGATGAACACTGAAGCTTTCTTT. Its protein is CASSTRGGMNTEAFF.

J is TRBJ1-5 and V is TRBV20-1; no definite D call. Germline V lookup: CDR1 DFQATT, CDR2 SNEGSKA (reference sequence). Trimming pared 4 bases from V and 5 bases from J, leaving 18 bases between. The CDR3 totals 15 residues. CDR3 DNA: TGCAGTGCTACTCTTATAGGGAAGAAGGATCAGCCCCAGCATTTT. Protein sequence: CSATLIGKKDQPQHF.

On this clonotype: The germline gene is not matched at one end of the junction; a read error may be the cause. The chain carries TRBV12-3 or TRBV12-4 and TRBJ2-7; TRBD2 matches 8 bases. This CDR3 is built from 14 residues. The CDR3 protein is CASSFGGDSSEQYF. CDR3 bases: TGTGCCAGCAGTTTCGGGGGGGACTCCTCCGAGCAGTACTTC.

The chain links TRBV14 to TRBJ1-2; TRBD1 agrees at 9 bases. The V and J ends lost 2 bases and 6 bases, in that order; junction bases with no gene match: 13. The CDR3 sequence is 17 residues long. CDR1 is SGHDN and CDR2 is FVKESK in the germline V gene. CDR3 loop: CASSQLGQGTSFDGYTF. The CDR3 region has the DNA TGTGCCAGCAGCCAATTGGGACAGGGAACCTCCTTCGATGGCTACACCTTC.